Shown below are 21 T cell receptor beta chains from a single sample sequenced in a study of immune characterization of retroperitoneal liposarcoma (dated by TCRdb to the late 2010s). Library construction relied on PCR. The reads were generated on a NextSeq 500. TCRdb cleaned the public reads at Q25 with fastp, built clones with MiXCR and kept in-frame beta chains. Duplicate CDR3 protein sequences are folded into a single record with the most common DNA and genes. Within this sample are 7,700 or so distinct CDR3 sequences, with more than 25% of them counted one time only. Of the sample, 11% to 15% is held by the ten largest clones. The sample comprised blood. These receptors were collected from a male donor with retroperitoneal liposarcoma.

This sequence joins TRBV7-6 and TRBJ1-2; D is undetermined. Germline loops: CDR1 SGHVS, CDR2 FNYEAQ. The CDR3 totals 13 residues. Deletions cut 0 bases from V and 7 bases from J, with 9 bases between. CDR3 amino acids: CASSLAGKSGYTF. The CDR3, as DNA: TGTGCCAGCAGCTTAGCGGGAAAATCTGGCTACACCTTC.

This clonotype is termed medium-sized. The rearrangement links TRBV6-1 to TRBJ2-2, with TRBD1 matching 10 bases. CDR3 size: 16 residues. The V gene end was trimmed by 4 bases and the J gene end by 6 bases; junction bases not matched to a gene: 8. In germline, CDR1 is MNHNS, CDR2 SASEGT. CDR3 nucleotides: TGTGCCAGCAGTGGATCCGGGACAGGGGTATCCGGGGAGCTGTTTTTT. Its translation is CASSGSGTGVSGELFF.

This sequence joins TRBV9 and TRBJ2-2; D perhaps matches TRBD2 (5 bases). The CDR3 sequence is 15 residues long. Germline loops: CDR1 SGDLS, CDR2 YYNGEE. V was shortened by 2 bases and J by 2 bases, with 10 bases between the two germline ends. The CDR3 spells CASSVGASNTGELFF. Written as DNA, the CDR3 is TGTGCCAGCAGCGTGGGCGCTAGCAACACCGGGGAGCTGTTTTTT.

This clonotype is medium-sized within its sample. The chain links TRBV6-1 to TRBJ2-5, with D perhaps matching TRBD1 (6 bases). The CDR3 runs to 14 residues. The germline CDR1 and CDR2 sequences are MNHNS and SASEGT. Trimming left V 6 bases short and J 4 bases short, with 15 bases between. The CDR3 DNA sequence: TGTGCCAGCAGCGCCCCAGGGGCAGTAGAGACCCAGTACTTC. Protein: CASSAPGAVETQYF.

This clonotype counts as medium-sized. The rearrangement links TRBV4-1 to TRBJ2-1; 12 nucleotides match TRBD2. J was trimmed by 6 bases and V by 0 bases; bases with no gene match: 0. Germline lookup yields CDR1 MGHRA and CDR2 YSYEKL. The CDR3 loop spans 15 amino acids. The CDR3 protein is CASSQEGLAGNEQFF. CDR3 DNA: TGCGCCAGCAGCCAAGAGGGACTAGCGGGCAATGAGCAGTTCTTC.

In this sample, this clonotype turned up many times. The chain employs TRBV7-2 and TRBJ2-2, with no clear D. CDR1 is SGHTA, CDR2 FQGNSA, per germline. Trimming cost V 2 bases and J 4 bases, with 23 bases left between them. The CDR3 contains 19 residues. The CDR3 DNA reads TGTGCCAGCAGCTTATTGTTCGGGCGCCCCGGCGGAGTCACCGGGGAGCTGTTTTTT. It yields the protein CASSLLFGRPGGVTGELFF.

A few counts support this clonotype. The chain couples TRBV4-2 to TRBJ2-5; D is perhaps TRBD1 (6 bases). V was trimmed by 1 base and J by 2 bases, leaving 14 bases between them. Germline CDR1 and CDR2: LGHNA and YNFKEQ. This CDR3 contains 16 residues. For the CDR3, the DNA is TGTGCCAGCAGCCAAGTTTGGCCAGGGGTACAAGAGACCCAGTACTTC. Protein product: CASSQVWPGVQETQYF.

The V and J genes are TRBV11-1 and TRBJ2-1; a weak D match, TRBD2 (5 bases). The DNA end is a closer match to TRBJ2-7, so the J assignment may be wrong. Germline V gene lookup returns CDR1 SGHAT and CDR2 FQDESV (reference sequence). The CDR3 is made up of 13 amino acids. The DNA of the CDR3 is TGTGCCAGCAGCTTATCGGAGGCCCTCGAGCAGTACTTC. The encoded protein is CASSLSEALEQYF.

The rearrangement links TRBV4-1 to TRBJ1-5; perhaps TRBD1 as D (6 bases). The CDR3 consists of 17 residues. Deletions cut 5 bases from V and 0 bases from J, with 17 bases between. Per the germline V gene, CDR1 is MGHRA and CDR2 is YSYEKL. CDR3 amino acids: CASSKTEGGISNQPQHF. For the CDR3, the DNA is TGCGCCAGCAGCAAAACTGAAGGGGGAATTAGCAATCAGCCCCAGCATTTT.

This clonotype was observed many times. This rearrangement joins TRBV6-5 to TRBJ2-1; D is possibly TRBD1 (8 bases). Per germline, CDR1 MNHEY and CDR2 SVGAGI. The CDR3 spans 15 residues. Trimming left V 6 bases short and J 5 bases short, with 17 bases between. CDR3 in DNA: TGTGCCAGCAGCCCGGGAGGACAGGGAAACAATGAGCAGTTCTTC. Translating gives CASSPGGQGNNEQFF.

A note on this clonotype: A read error may explain this, as a much larger clone is one base away. This chain joins TRBV6-1 and TRBJ2-1, with unresolved D. Matching the DNA end better, TRBJ2-7 makes the J call doubtful. From germline, CDR1 is MNHNS and CDR2 SASEGT. CDR3 length: 17 amino acids. In DNA form, the CDR3 reads TGTGCCACCACTACTAATTTCCCAACGATGCTTGACTACGAGCAGTACTTC. This sequence encodes CATTTNFPTMLDYEQYF.

This clonotype has ten or more counts. This rearrangement joins TRBV6-1 to TRBJ2-1; 7 nucleotides align to TRBD1. CDR1 MNHNS and CDR2 SASEGT come from the germline V gene. J was trimmed by 5 bases and V by 6 bases; bases with no gene match: 4. There are 13 residues in the CDR3. The CDR3 protein is CASRTGWHNEQFF. The DNA for the CDR3 is TGTGCCAGCAGGACAGGGTGGCACAATGAGCAGTTCTTC.

Only a few counts were recorded for this clonotype. The genes are TRBV27 and TRBJ2-1, with 8 bases identical to TRBD2. The end of the DNA is better explained by TRBJ2-5, so the J call may be wrong. The CDR3 extends over 17 amino acids. Germline assignment: CDR1 MNHEY and CDR2 SMNVEV (reference sequence). CDR3 amino acids: CASSRTQSGGVRETQYF. Written as DNA, the CDR3 is TGTGCCAGCAGTCGCACCCAGAGCGGGGGAGTACGAGAGACCCAGTACTTC.

The chain couples TRBV6-6 to TRBJ1-4; 8 nucleotides line up with TRBD1. V lost 8 bases, J lost 5 bases, and 10 bases stayed unmatched. The CDR3 is 15 residues long. Germline CDR1 is MNHNY and CDR2 is SVGAGI (reference sequence). CDR3 in amino acids: CASRRTGSGNEKLFF. The CDR3 DNA reads TGTGCCAGCCGCCGGACAGGGTCGGGGAATGAAAAACTGTTTTTT.

This sequence joins TRBV12-3 or TRBV12-4 and TRBJ2-3; TRBD2 matches 11 bases. V was clipped by 2 bases and J by 3 bases; unmatched bases: 1. The CDR3 consists of 15 residues. CDR3 region: CASSLIAGGTDTQYF. Written as DNA, the CDR3 is TGTGCCAGCAGTTTAATAGCGGGAGGGACAGATACGCAGTATTTT.

By share, this clonotype ranks as medium-sized. The rearrangement uses TRBV6-1 and TRBJ1-2; D remains unclear. Germline V lookup: CDR1 MNHNS, CDR2 SASEGT. The CDR3 is 12 amino acids. Trimming stripped 2 bases from V and 8 bases from J, with 9 bases between. DNA of the CDR3: TGTGCCAGCAGTGAAACACTATGGGGCTACACCTTC. Amino acid sequence: CASSETLWGYTF.

V is TRBV6-1 and J is TRBJ1-2, with D possibly TRBD1 on 6 matching bases. Trimming left V 5 bases short and J 4 bases short, with 20 bases between. This CDR3 comprises 16 residues. The germline CDR1 and CDR2 sequences are MNHNS and SASEGT. The CDR3: CASSPRQASPFYGYTF. In DNA, the CDR3 is TGTGCCAGCAGTCCCCGACAGGCCAGTCCTTTCTATGGCTACACCTTC.

The J gene is TRBJ2-1, the V gene TRBV7-2; TRBD1 agrees at 8 bases. The CDR3 length is 15 residues. Germline lookup yields CDR1 SGHTA and CDR2 FQGNSA. The trim removed 1 base at V and 10 bases at J, leaving 9 bases unmatched. CDR3 coding DNA: TGTGCCAGCAGCTTAGTCTCGGGACAGGATGGCGAGCAGTTCTTC. It codes for CASSLVSGQDGEQFF.

The table lists this clonotype with a few counts. The chain joins TRBV7-2 to TRBJ2-1; D might be TRBD1 (5 bases). This CDR3 has 13 residues. Trimming removed 3 bases at V and 3 bases at J, with 6 bases between. Germline CDR1 is SGHTA and CDR2 is FQGNSA. In nucleotides, the CDR3 is TGTGCCAGCAGCTTGGACAACTACAATGAGCAGTTCTTC. As protein: CASSLDNYNEQFF.

The chain combines TRBV3-1 with TRBJ2-1; the D is unclear. V was pared by 2 bases and J by 3 bases, with 8 bases between. Per germline, CDR1 LGHDT and CDR2 YNNKEL (reference sequence). This CDR3 has 14 residues. The CDR3 is CASSQWSNYNEQFF. As DNA, the CDR3 is TGTGCCAGCAGCCAATGGTCCAACTACAATGAGCAGTTCTTC.

This clonotype was recorded at least ten times. V usage is TRBV6-4 and J usage is TRBJ2-3; maybe TRBD2 (5 bases). Trimming removed 8 bases at V and 2 bases at J, with 14 bases between. Germline V CDR1 and CDR2: MRHNA, SNTAGT. The CDR3 sequence is 14 residues long. CDR3 sequence (DNA): TGTGCCAGCGCGCCTAGCCCATACACAGATACGCAGTATTTT. Translating it yields CASAPSPYTDTQYF.